This T cell receptor (beta chain) was sequenced in a study of cytomegalovirus exposure and HLA in healthy donors. The CDR3 runs 15 residues. Germline CDR1 is LGHNA and CDR2 is YNFKEQ. This clone was seen a single time. A junction boundary mismatches the germline segment, possibly from a read error. A multiplex PCR was run with 60 Vbeta primers and 13 Jbeta primers. The data were produced by immunoSEQ multiplex PCR, yet TCRdb's version contains in-frame clones alone and is incomplete. Of over 85,000 clones in the sample, over 60% are singletons; the top ten hold 1% to 1.5%. This TCR was recovered from a woman in her 30s in good health and CMV-seronegative. The source material was PBMCs. This chain links TRBV4-2 with TRBJ1-4; D not resolved. CDR3: CASTQGAQTNEKLFF. The CDR3 coding sequence is TGTGCCAGCACCCAAGGAGCCCAAACTAATGAAAAACTGTTTTTT.